Included here is one T cell receptor beta chain sequence, with context. Its antigen is undetermined. This specimen comes from a study of CD8 T cells in ankylosing spondylitis. Study-level results: Ankylosing spondylitis blood appeared to carry a characteristic TCR beta motif of under ten highly homologous variants. Some motif variants were previously reported in reactive arthritis synovial fluid and blood. Peripheral blood held disease-linked clones only at relatively low frequency, and these were CD8+.

One entry per CDR3 protein, called by TCRdb with MiXCR from the 5' RACE reads. The repertoire consists of over 700,000 distinct CDR3 sequences, with under 20% occurring once and the leading ten covering about a fifth. The CDR3 has 17 residues. V was clipped by 3 bases and J by 2 bases, with 18 bases between them. CDR1 is SEHNR and CDR2 is FQNEAQ in the germline V gene (reference sequence). The chain carries TRBV7-9 and TRBJ2-3; D gene uncertain. Sequencing used blood, either unsorted or a sorted T cell fraction (not recorded which). The clonotype was recovered from a male donor with ankylosing spondylitis. Here the CDR3 DNA reads TGTGCCAGCAGCTTTAAGGCTCAGCTTAAAGTCACAGATACGCAGTATTTT. Its protein is CASSFKAQLKVTDTQYF.